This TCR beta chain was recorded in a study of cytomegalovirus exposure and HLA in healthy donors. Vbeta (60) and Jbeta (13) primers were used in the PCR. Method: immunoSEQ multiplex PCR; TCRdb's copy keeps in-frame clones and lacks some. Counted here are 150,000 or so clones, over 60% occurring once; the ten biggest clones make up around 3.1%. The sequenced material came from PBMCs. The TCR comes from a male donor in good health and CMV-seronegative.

In nucleotides, the CDR3 is TGTGCCAGTAGTCCGGTCGGGACTAGCCTCGCCTACGAGCAGTACTTC. It codes for CASSPVGTSLAYEQYF. V usage is TRBV19 and J usage is TRBJ2-7; 9 bases map to TRBD2. Losses at the gene ends were 5 bases for V and 2 bases for J; bases not matched to a gene: 10. The CDR3 contains 16 residues. Germline lookup yields CDR1 LNHDA and CDR2 SQIVND (reference sequence).